The sequence of this T cell receptor beta chain was determined in a study of blood T cell repertoires in COVID-19. With V trimmed by 3 bases and J by 3 bases, 5 bases remained unmatched. Germline V gene data show CDR1 as LNHNV and CDR2 as YYDKDF (reference sequence). This CDR3 has 15 residues. Sequenced by immunoSEQ multiplex PCR; TCRdb stores in-frame clones only, minus some. The data show fewer than 150,000 clones, roughly 90% seen once. The rearrangement uses TRBV15 and TRBJ1-1; TRBD1 matches at 9 bases. Sequencing input: peripheral blood. The TCR was taken from a man aged 50-60 years with active or convalescent COVID-19. The CDR3 is CATSSTDRGYTEAFF. Here the CDR3 DNA reads TGTGCCACCAGCAGCACCGACAGGGGGTACACTGAAGCTTTCTTT.